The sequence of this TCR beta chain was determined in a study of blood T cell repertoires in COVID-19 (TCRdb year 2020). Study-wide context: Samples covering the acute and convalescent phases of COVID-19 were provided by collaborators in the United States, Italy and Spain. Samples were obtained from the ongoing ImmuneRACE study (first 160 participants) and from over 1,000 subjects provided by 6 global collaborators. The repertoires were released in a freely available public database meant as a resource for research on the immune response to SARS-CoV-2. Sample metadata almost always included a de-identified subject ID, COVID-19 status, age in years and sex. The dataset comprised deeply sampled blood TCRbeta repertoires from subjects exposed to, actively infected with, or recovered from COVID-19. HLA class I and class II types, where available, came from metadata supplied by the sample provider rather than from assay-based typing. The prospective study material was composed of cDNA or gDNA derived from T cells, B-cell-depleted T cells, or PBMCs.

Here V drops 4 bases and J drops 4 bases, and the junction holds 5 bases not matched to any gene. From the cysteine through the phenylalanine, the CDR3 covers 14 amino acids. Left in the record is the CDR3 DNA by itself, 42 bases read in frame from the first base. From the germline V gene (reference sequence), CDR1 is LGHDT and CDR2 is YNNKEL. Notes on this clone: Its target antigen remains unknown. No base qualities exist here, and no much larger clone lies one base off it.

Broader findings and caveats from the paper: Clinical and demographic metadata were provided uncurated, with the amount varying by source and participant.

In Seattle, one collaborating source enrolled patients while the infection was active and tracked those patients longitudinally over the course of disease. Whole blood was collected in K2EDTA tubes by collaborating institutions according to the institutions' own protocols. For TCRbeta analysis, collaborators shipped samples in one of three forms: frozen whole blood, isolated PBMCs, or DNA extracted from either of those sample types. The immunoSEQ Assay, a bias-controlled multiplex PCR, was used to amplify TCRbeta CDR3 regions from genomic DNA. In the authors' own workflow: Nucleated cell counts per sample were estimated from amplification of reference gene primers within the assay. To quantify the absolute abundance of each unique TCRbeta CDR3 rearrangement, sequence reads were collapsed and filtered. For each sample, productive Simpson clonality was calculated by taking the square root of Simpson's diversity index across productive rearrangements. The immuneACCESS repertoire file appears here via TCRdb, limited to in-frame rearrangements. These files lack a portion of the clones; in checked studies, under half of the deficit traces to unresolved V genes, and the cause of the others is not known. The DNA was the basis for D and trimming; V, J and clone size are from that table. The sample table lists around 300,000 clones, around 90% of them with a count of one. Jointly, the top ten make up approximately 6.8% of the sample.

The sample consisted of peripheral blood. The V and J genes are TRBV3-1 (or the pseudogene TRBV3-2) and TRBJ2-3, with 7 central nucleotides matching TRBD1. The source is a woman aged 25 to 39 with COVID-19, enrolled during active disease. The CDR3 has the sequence CASSRDSFSDTQYF. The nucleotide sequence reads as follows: TGTGCCAGCAGCCGGGACAGCTTTTCAGATACGCAGTATTTT.